A selection of T cell receptor beta chains follows, all from one sample in a study of cytomegalovirus exposure and HLA in healthy donors. Measured with immunoSEQ multiplex PCR; TCRdb has only the in-frame clones, and not every one. The table includes a few hundred thousand clones, around 87% detected once. Sequencing was carried out using PBMCs. These receptors originate from a young woman in good health and CMV-seronegative. CDR3s include the opening cysteine and the closing phenylalanine or tryptophan. A D gene is named only where the DNA matches it firmly. Not every row has a clone size; where given, it reads once, few, many or a size class.

j_call clone_size v_call cdr3_length d_call cdr3_aa cdr3_nt
TRBJ2-1 - TRBV19 15 TRBD2 CASSRTSGGFNEQFF TGTGCCAGTAGTAGGACTAGCGGGGGGTTCAATGAGCAGTTCTTC
TRBJ1-5 - TRBV18 14 - CASSTGGSNQPQHF TGTGCCAGCTCAACAGGAGGGAGCAATCAGCCCCAGCATTTT
TRBJ2-3 - TRBV27 14 TRBD2 CASRKLAGENTQYF TGTGCCAGCAGGAAACTAGCGGGGGAGAATACGCAGTATTTT
TRBJ1-6 once TRBV14 16 - CASSQGAGRRDSPLHF TGTGCCAGCAGCCAAGGGGCGGGACGAAGAGATTCACCCCTCCACTTT
TRBJ2-3 - TRBV5-4 15 - CASSLRQYSTDTQYF TGTGCCAGCAGCTTGCGACAGTATAGCACAGATACGCAGTATTTT
TRBJ2-3 - TRBV19 16 TRBD2 CASSQLLAGTTDTQYF TGTGCCAGTAGTCAGTTACTAGCGGGGACCACAGATACGCAGTATTTT
TRBJ2-7 - TRBV7-6 15 TRBD1 CASSLGLGQVTEQYF TGTGCCAGCAGCTTAGGCTTGGGACAGGTTACCGAGCAGTACTTC
TRBJ2-2 - TRBV11-2 14 - CASSSQENTGELFF TGTGCCAGCAGCTCCCAGGAGAACACCGGGGAGCTGTTTTTT
TRBJ1-2 - TRBV15 13 - CATSRQGLYGYTF TGTGCCACCAGCAGACAGGGTCTCTATGGCTACACCTTC
TRBJ2-5 - TRBV5-6 15 TRBD2 CASSSGSGGRETQYF TGTGCCAGCAGCTCAGGCAGCGGGGGTAGGGAGACCCAGTACTTC
TRBJ2-7 - TRBV11-2 14 TRBD1 CASSPGQGSYEQYF TGTGCCAGCAGCCCGGGACAGGGATCCTACGAGCAGTACTTC
TRBJ1-1 - TRBV28 17 TRBD1 CASANRGREVWNTEAFF TGTGCCAGCGCAAACAGGGGGCGGGAGGTATGGAACACTGAAGCTTTCTTT
TRBJ2-1 - TRBV5-4 15 TRBD2 CASSLSSGGGNEQFF TGTGCCAGCAGCTTGTCTAGCGGGGGTGGCAATGAGCAGTTCTTC
TRBJ1-2 - TRBV5-5 17 TRBD1 CASSTSGTGVSSSGYTF TGTGCCAGCAGCACCTCCGGGACAGGGGTTTCGAGTAGTGGCTACACCTTC
TRBJ2-3 - TRBV5-1 15 TRBD1 CASSPRTGVPDTQYF TGCGCCAGCAGCCCGCGGACAGGGGTCCCAGATACGCAGTATTTT
TRBJ2-4 - TRBV10-3 15 TRBD2 CAISDGGGAKNIQYF TGTGCCATCAGTGACGGCGGGGGGGCCAAAAACATTCAGTACTTC
TRBJ1-5 - TRBV30 16 - CAWSGTVWPSNQPQHF TGTGCCTGGAGTGGCACAGTTTGGCCAAGCAATCAGCCCCAGCATTTT
TRBJ1-2 - TRBV9 14 TRBD1 CASSVDGQGYGYTF TGTGCCAGCAGCGTAGATGGACAGGGCTATGGCTACACCTTC
TRBJ1-5 - TRBV19 16 - CASDGGGGYSNQPQHF TGTGCCAGTGATGGAGGGGGGGGATATAGCAATCAGCCCCAGCATTTT
TRBJ1-3 - TRBV6-5 16 - CASSYQGIISGNTIYF TGTGCCAGCAGTTACCAGGGCATTATCTCTGGAAACACCATATATTTT
TRBJ2-1 - TRBV27 17 - CASSPGVWGSSYNEQFF TGTGCCAGCAGTCCGGGGGTGTGGGGTAGCTCCTACAATGAGCAGTTCTTC
TRBJ2-5 - TRBV4-1 16 - CASSQRQPGHLETQYF TGCGCCAGCAGCCAACGCCAACCGGGACATCTAGAGACCCAGTACTTC
TRBJ2-3 - TRBV19 15 TRBD2 CASSRLAGLTDTQYF TGTGCCAGTAGCCGCTTAGCGGGGTTGACAGATACGCAGTATTTT
TRBJ2-4 - TRBV4-3 16 TRBD2 CASSPKLAGALNIQYF TGCGCCAGCAGCCCTAAACTAGCGGGGGCGCTAAACATTCAGTACTTC
TRBJ1-5 - TRBV5-5 15 TRBD1 CASSLGQGARQPQHF TGTGCCAGCAGCTTAGGACAGGGGGCGAGACAGCCCCAGCATTTT
TRBJ2-2 - TRBV18 11 - CASSPEGELFF TGTGCCAGCTCACCGGAGGGGGAGCTGTTTTTT
TRBJ2-5 - TRBV2 18 - CASSVNREGQIREETQYF TGTGCCAGCAGTGTAAACAGGGAGGGTCAAATAAGGGAGGAGACCCAGTACTTC
TRBJ1-6 few TRBV6-5 14 - CASRTETGGSPLHF TGTGCCAGCAGGACGGAGACTGGAGGGTCACCCCTCCACTTT
TRBJ2-1 - TRBV29-1 14 - CSETTGSSYNEQFF TGCAGCGAAACCACAGGGAGCTCCTACAATGAGCAGTTCTTC
TRBJ1-2 - TRBV4-3 18 TRBD1 CASSQDRTGLWPNYGYTF TGCGCCAGCAGCCAAGATCGGACAGGACTTTGGCCTAACTATGGCTACACCTTC
TRBJ2-7 few TRBV30 13 TRBD2 CAWAGGLSYEQYF TGTGCCTGGGCGGGGGGCCTCTCCTACGAGCAGTACTTC
TRBJ2-3 - TRBV11-3 13 - CASSGPPAYTQYF TGTGCCAGCAGCGGTCCGCCCGCGTATACGCAGTATTTT
TRBJ2-2 - TRBV11-3 15 - CASSLDGGNTGELFF TGTGCCAGCAGCTTAGATGGAGGGAACACCGGGGAGCTGTTTTTT
TRBJ2-3 - TRBV10-2 15 TRBD1 CASSVPGQGTDTQYF TGCGCCAGCAGTGTCCCGGGACAGGGCACAGATACGCAGTATTTT
TRBJ2-2 - TRBV6-5 14 - CASMARLNTGELFF TGTGCCAGCATGGCTAGACTAAACACCGGGGAGCTGTTTTTT
TRBJ2-5 - TRBV30 14 - CAWSLTPGMKTQYF TGTGCCTGGAGCTTAACCCCGGGAATGAAGACCCAGTACTTC
TRBJ2-5 - TRBV6-5 15 - CASSYSISTRETQYF TGTGCCAGCAGTTACTCGATATCTACCCGAGAGACCCAGTACTTC
TRBJ2-1 few TRBV7-7 15 - CASSLQRSSYNEQFF TGTGCCAGCAGCTTACAGCGTAGCTCCTACAATGAGCAGTTCTTC
TRBJ1-1 once TRBV10-3 12 - CAISESGTEAFF TGTGCCATCAGTGAATCAGGCACTGAAGCTTTCTTT
TRBJ2-1 - TRBV7-3 13 - CASSLLQGGEQFF TGTGCCAGCAGCTTGCTACAGGGAGGGGAGCAGTTCTTC
TRBJ2-3 - TRBV5-4 13 - CASSPGYRGTQYF TGTGCCAGCAGCCCGGGGTACCGCGGTACGCAGTATTTT
TRBJ2-7 - TRBV6-6 15 - CASSYPTGFHYEQYF TGTGCCAGCAGTTACCCCACCGGGTTCCACTACGAGCAGTACTTC
TRBJ1-6 - TRBV27 18 TRBD1 CASSGQQGLSSYNSPLHF TGTGCCAGCAGTGGCCAACAGGGGCTCAGCTCCTATAATTCACCCCTCCACTTT
TRBJ2-1 - TRBV7-2 14 - CASSVPGDDNEQFF TGTGCCAGCAGCGTCCCAGGGGATGACAATGAGCAGTTCTTC
TRBJ1-2 - TRBV6-5 16 - CASSYSTVEGGYGYTF TGTGCCAGCAGTTACTCGACGGTCGAGGGCGGCTATGGCTACACCTTC
TRBJ1-1 - TRBV29-1 13 - CSVRQIMNTEAFF TGCAGCGTAAGACAGATTATGAACACTGAAGCTTTCTTT
TRBJ1-2 - TRBV4-1 16 - CASSQDGSLANYGYTF TGCGCCAGCAGCCAAGATGGATCGCTAGCTAACTATGGCTACACCTTC
TRBJ2-2 - TRBV6-6 15 TRBD2 CASFLAGGLTGELFF TGTGCCAGCTTCTTAGCGGGGGGGCTCACCGGGGAGCTGTTTTTT
TRBJ1-2 - TRBV5-1 13 - CASSFDSDYGYTF TGCGCCAGCAGCTTCGACTCTGACTATGGCTACACCTTC
TRBJ1-1 - TRBV29-1 14 TRBD1 CSVARTGSGTEAFF TGCAGCGTGGCCCGGACAGGGTCGGGCACTGAAGCTTTCTTT
TRBJ2-3 - TRBV6-4 15 TRBD2 CASSTGGSSTDTQYF TGTGCCAGCAGTACGGGGGGGTCCAGCACAGATACGCAGTATTTT
TRBJ2-7 - TRBV27 15 - CASSFVATPSGEQYF TGTGCCAGCAGTTTTGTCGCCACTCCCTCTGGCGAGCAGTACTTC
TRBJ1-4 few TRBV4-3 16 TRBD1 CASSQDWGQDNEKLFF TGCGCCAGCAGCCAAGATTGGGGACAGGATAATGAAAAACTGTTTTTT